Listed below are T cell receptor beta chains from one sample, sequenced in a study of regulatory T cells in long-lasting Graves disease. From the multiplex PCR reads, TCRdb called clonotypes with MiXCR, one entry per CDR3 protein. The data show around 480,000 distinct CDR3 sequences, around 15% seen once. The same specimen was also included in a second study, on T cells in Graves' hyperthyroidism and ophthalmopathy.

Sequenced material: peripheral blood mononuclear cells (PBMCs), taken at new diagnosis, from a patient treated with antithyroid drugs. All receptors come from a middle-aged man with Graves disease. Both conserved end residues are part of each CDR3. A D gene is named only where the DNA matches it firmly. A clone size is listed for some rows: how often the clone was seen (once, few, many), or a class if it is expanded.

j_call: TRBJ1-1; d_call: TRBD1; clone_size: -; v_call: TRBV24-1; cdr3_nt: TGTGCCACCAGCGGGACTGGGGACAGGGGCACTGAAGCTTTCTTT; cdr3_aa: CATSGTGDRGTEAFF
j_call: TRBJ1-1; d_call: -; clone_size: many; v_call: TRBV20-1; cdr3_nt: TGCAGTGCTAGAGATGGATACACTGAAGCTTTCTTT; cdr3_aa: CSARDGYTEAFF
j_call: TRBJ2-3; d_call: TRBD1; clone_size: -; v_call: TRBV14; cdr3_nt: TGTGCCAGCAGCCAAGATCGACAGGGAAAGGGGTTTTTT; cdr3_aa: CASSQDRQGKGFF
j_call: TRBJ2-7; d_call: -; clone_size: -; v_call: TRBV6-1; cdr3_nt: TGTGCCAGCAGTGAAGGAAGCGAGCAGTACTTC; cdr3_aa: CASSEGSEQYF
j_call: TRBJ2-1; d_call: TRBD1; clone_size: few; v_call: TRBV29-1; cdr3_nt: TGCAGCGTTGAATTTGGGACAGGGGAGTTCTACAATGAGCAGTTCTTC; cdr3_aa: CSVEFGTGEFYNEQFF
j_call: TRBJ1-2; d_call: -; clone_size: few; v_call: TRBV7-9; cdr3_nt: TGTGCCAGCAGCCAGCCACCCCCGATCGCATTTGGCTACACCTTC; cdr3_aa: CASSQPPPIAFGYTF
j_call: TRBJ1-3; d_call: -; clone_size: few; v_call: TRBV7-6; cdr3_nt: TGTGCCAGCAGCTTAGCGCACATTCGTGGAAACACCATATATTTT; cdr3_aa: CASSLAHIRGNTIYF
j_call: TRBJ1-4; d_call: TRBD1; clone_size: few; v_call: TRBV4-1; cdr3_nt: TGCGCCAGCAGCCAACCGGGACAGGGTAATGAAAAACTGTTTTTT; cdr3_aa: CASSQPGQGNEKLFF
j_call: TRBJ2-7; d_call: -; clone_size: few; v_call: TRBV27; cdr3_nt: TGTGCCAGCAGCCCCACTTTACAGCCGCAGTACTTC; cdr3_aa: CASSPTLQPQYF
j_call: TRBJ1-4; d_call: TRBD1; clone_size: many; v_call: TRBV12-3/TRBV12-4; cdr3_nt: TGTGCCAGCAGTCTCCGAACAGGGGACGAACTGTTTTTT; cdr3_aa: CASSLRTGDELFF
j_call: TRBJ2-2; d_call: -; clone_size: many; v_call: TRBV6-9; cdr3_nt: TGTGCCAGCAGTTATCTCCCCGGGGAGCTGTTTTTT; cdr3_aa: CASSYLPGELFF
j_call: TRBJ2-7; d_call: TRBD1; clone_size: -; v_call: TRBV27; cdr3_nt: TGTGCCAGCAGGTCCGGGACAGGGGTACACTACGAGCAGTACTTC; cdr3_aa: CASRSGTGVHYEQYF
j_call: TRBJ2-7; d_call: -; clone_size: many; v_call: TRBV6-1; cdr3_nt: TGTGCCAGCAGTGAAAGGGGGTCAGAACCCTACGAGCAGTACTTC; cdr3_aa: CASSERGSEPYEQYF
j_call: TRBJ2-1; d_call: -; clone_size: many; v_call: TRBV20-1; cdr3_nt: TGCAGTGCTCGGGACTCTGCTGAGCAGTTCTTC; cdr3_aa: CSARDSAEQFF
j_call: TRBJ2-7; d_call: -; clone_size: many; v_call: TRBV20-1; cdr3_nt: TGCAGTGCAAACAGGGACGGCTACGAGCAGTACTTC; cdr3_aa: CSANRDGYEQYF
j_call: TRBJ2-1; d_call: TRBD1; clone_size: many; v_call: TRBV6-2/TRBV6-3; cdr3_nt: TGTGCCAGCAGTGGACAGGTATACAATGAGCAGTTCTTC; cdr3_aa: CASSGQVYNEQFF
j_call: TRBJ2-1; d_call: TRBD2; clone_size: many; v_call: TRBV2; cdr3_nt: TGTGCCAGCAGCTCAGGGGCGAGACTAGCGGGGGTAGGTAATGAGCAGTTCTTC; cdr3_aa: CASSSGARLAGVGNEQFF
j_call: TRBJ1-5; d_call: -; clone_size: few; v_call: TRBV12-3/TRBV12-4; cdr3_nt: TGTGCCAGCAGTCCGGGGAGGGCAAGCTATAGCAATCAGCCCCAGCATTTT; cdr3_aa: CASSPGRASYSNQPQHF
j_call: TRBJ2-5; d_call: -; clone_size: many; v_call: TRBV27; cdr3_nt: TGTGCCAGCAGTTTATCGATGGCTTTCCAAGAGACCCAGTACTTC; cdr3_aa: CASSLSMAFQETQYF
j_call: TRBJ1-1; d_call: TRBD1; clone_size: many; v_call: TRBV20-1; cdr3_nt: TGCAGTGCTCTACAGGGGACCACTGAAGCTTTCTTT; cdr3_aa: CSALQGTTEAFF
j_call: TRBJ2-2; d_call: -; clone_size: -; v_call: TRBV20-1; cdr3_nt: TGCAGTGCTAGAAGTGGAGCAGGGCCCGCGGAGCTGTTTTTT; cdr3_aa: CSARSGAGPAELFF
j_call: TRBJ2-2; d_call: TRBD2; clone_size: few; v_call: TRBV9; cdr3_nt: TGTGCCAGCAGCGTAGTAGTAGCGGGGAACACCGGGGAGCTGTTTTTT; cdr3_aa: CASSVVVAGNTGELFF
j_call: TRBJ2-3; d_call: TRBD2; clone_size: many; v_call: TRBV2; cdr3_nt: TGTGCCAGCAGTTCCGGGACTAGCGGGAGTTTGACAGATACGCAGTATTTT; cdr3_aa: CASSSGTSGSLTDTQYF
j_call: TRBJ1-4; d_call: -; clone_size: few; v_call: TRBV20-1; cdr3_nt: TGCAGTGCTCTAAATGCGGGACCCACTAGGACTAATGAAAAACTGTTTTTT; cdr3_aa: CSALNAGPTRTNEKLFF
j_call: TRBJ2-5; d_call: TRBD2; clone_size: -; v_call: TRBV20-1; cdr3_nt: TGCAGTGCTAGAAGGACTAGCGGGAGAGGGGAGACCCAGTACTTC; cdr3_aa: CSARRTSGRGETQYF
j_call: TRBJ2-2; d_call: -; clone_size: few; v_call: TRBV24-1; cdr3_nt: TGTGCCACCAGTGATTTGCTAGGGACCGGGGAGCTGTTTTTT; cdr3_aa: CATSDLLGTGELFF
j_call: TRBJ2-1; d_call: -; clone_size: many; v_call: TRBV30; cdr3_nt: TGTGCCTGGAGTGTAGAGTTCGGTGGTGAGCAGTTCTTC; cdr3_aa: CAWSVEFGGEQFF
j_call: TRBJ2-6; d_call: -; clone_size: -; v_call: TRBV7-3; cdr3_nt: TGTGCCAGCAGCTTAATATCGGGCCCTGGGGCCAACGTCCTGACTTTC; cdr3_aa: CASSLISGPGANVLTF
j_call: TRBJ2-1; d_call: TRBD2; clone_size: many; v_call: TRBV25-1; cdr3_nt: TGTGCCAGCAGTGAATTGGGGGCTAGCGGGAGTCGGAATGAGCAGTTCTTC; cdr3_aa: CASSELGASGSRNEQFF
j_call: TRBJ2-3; d_call: -; clone_size: -; v_call: TRBV5-1; cdr3_nt: TGCGCCAGCAGAGAACAGGGGGGGATGGCAGATACGCAGTATTTT; cdr3_aa: CASREQGGMADTQYF
j_call: TRBJ2-5; d_call: TRBD2; clone_size: many; v_call: TRBV7-9; cdr3_nt: TGTGCCAGCAGCGTCCTCGCTAGCGGGAGGGCCCCAGAGACCCAGTACTTC; cdr3_aa: CASSVLASGRAPETQYF
j_call: TRBJ2-3; d_call: -; clone_size: -; v_call: TRBV9; cdr3_nt: TGTGCCAGCAGCGTAGTGGGCAGGGGTTCGACAGATACGCAGTATTTT; cdr3_aa: CASSVVGRGSTDTQYF
j_call: TRBJ1-2; d_call: -; clone_size: -; v_call: TRBV10-3; cdr3_nt: TGTGCCTACTCCGGAAGAGGTCCCACGGGCTATGGCTACACCTTC; cdr3_aa: CAYSGRGPTGYGYTF
j_call: TRBJ2-3; d_call: TRBD2; clone_size: many; v_call: TRBV27; cdr3_nt: TGTGCCAGCACCGAACGACGAGCGGGAGCCTCAGATACGCAGTATTTT; cdr3_aa: CASTERRAGASDTQYF
j_call: TRBJ1-2; d_call: TRBD1; clone_size: many; v_call: TRBV5-1; cdr3_nt: TGCGCCAGCAGTTCGGGACAGGCGACCAACTATGGCTACACCTTC; cdr3_aa: CASSSGQATNYGYTF
j_call: TRBJ2-1; d_call: -; clone_size: once; v_call: TRBV7-3; cdr3_nt: TGTGCCAGCAGCTTACATTACGGCGGGGATGAGCAGTTCTTC; cdr3_aa: CASSLHYGGDEQFF
j_call: TRBJ2-3; d_call: TRBD2; clone_size: -; v_call: TRBV20-1; cdr3_nt: TGCAGTGCTAGAAGTCTAGCGGGAGACACAGATACGCAGTATTTT; cdr3_aa: CSARSLAGDTDTQYF
j_call: TRBJ2-7; d_call: TRBD2; clone_size: many; v_call: TRBV28; cdr3_nt: TGTGCCAGCAGTTGGACTAGCGGAACCGAGCAGTACTTC; cdr3_aa: CASSWTSGTEQYF
j_call: TRBJ2-5; d_call: TRBD2; clone_size: many; v_call: TRBV20-1; cdr3_nt: TGCAGTGCTAGTGCCGCTAGCGGGAGGGACCTGACCCAGTACTTC; cdr3_aa: CSASAASGRDLTQYF
j_call: TRBJ1-1; d_call: -; clone_size: many; v_call: TRBV9; cdr3_nt: TGTGCCAGCAGCGTAGTTGGGGTCGGGGGCACTGAAGCTTTCTTT; cdr3_aa: CASSVVGVGGTEAFF
j_call: TRBJ1-2; d_call: -; clone_size: many; v_call: TRBV30; cdr3_nt: TGTGCCTGGAGTGCACGGGGCAGGTTGTTGTTTGGCTACACCTTC; cdr3_aa: CAWSARGRLLFGYTF
j_call: TRBJ1-4; d_call: -; clone_size: many; v_call: TRBV13; cdr3_nt: TGTGCCAGCAGCTTCAACGGTAATGAAAAACTGTTTTTT; cdr3_aa: CASSFNGNEKLFF
j_call: TRBJ1-2; d_call: -; clone_size: many; v_call: TRBV6-5; cdr3_nt: TGTGCCAGCAGTTACGGTCGGAACAACTATGGCTACACCTTC; cdr3_aa: CASSYGRNNYGYTF
j_call: TRBJ2-7; d_call: TRBD2; clone_size: many; v_call: TRBV12-3/TRBV12-4; cdr3_nt: TGTGCCAGCAGCTTATCCCCGGGACTAGCGGTTATAAGCTACGAGCAGTACTTC; cdr3_aa: CASSLSPGLAVISYEQYF
j_call: TRBJ1-4; d_call: TRBD1; clone_size: many; v_call: TRBV13; cdr3_nt: TGTGCCAGCAGCTTCGGGACAGGGAACGAAAAACTGTTTTTT; cdr3_aa: CASSFGTGNEKLFF
j_call: TRBJ2-1; d_call: TRBD2; clone_size: many; v_call: TRBV20-1; cdr3_nt: TGCAGTGCTAGAAGCGGGCTAGCGGGAGCCTACAATGAGCAGTTCTTC; cdr3_aa: CSARSGLAGAYNEQFF
j_call: TRBJ1-2; d_call: -; clone_size: -; v_call: TRBV7-2; cdr3_nt: TGTGCCAGCAGCTTAGCGGCGGGGGTCAAGATTGGCTACACCTTC; cdr3_aa: CASSLAAGVKIGYTF
j_call: TRBJ1-2; d_call: -; clone_size: -; v_call: TRBV28; cdr3_nt: TGTGCCAGCAGACGGACCCTTAACTATGGCTACACCTTC; cdr3_aa: CASRRTLNYGYTF
j_call: TRBJ2-3; d_call: TRBD1; clone_size: many; v_call: TRBV2; cdr3_nt: TGTGCCAGCACTCAGGGGGCCCTAAACACAGATACGCAGTATTTT; cdr3_aa: CASTQGALNTDTQYF
j_call: TRBJ2-5; d_call: TRBD1; clone_size: few; v_call: TRBV12-3/TRBV12-4; cdr3_nt: TGTGCCAGCAGTTTTCACCTACAGGGGGAGACCCAGTACTTC; cdr3_aa: CASSFHLQGETQYF
j_call: TRBJ2-7; d_call: -; clone_size: -; v_call: TRBV2; cdr3_nt: TGTGCCAGCAGCCGGCTCGAGCAGTACTTC; cdr3_aa: CASSRLEQYF
j_call: TRBJ2-7; d_call: -; clone_size: few; v_call: TRBV19; cdr3_nt: TGTGCCAGTAGTCAGAGGCAGGGGCTGGCGGAGCAGTACTTC; cdr3_aa: CASSQRQGLAEQYF